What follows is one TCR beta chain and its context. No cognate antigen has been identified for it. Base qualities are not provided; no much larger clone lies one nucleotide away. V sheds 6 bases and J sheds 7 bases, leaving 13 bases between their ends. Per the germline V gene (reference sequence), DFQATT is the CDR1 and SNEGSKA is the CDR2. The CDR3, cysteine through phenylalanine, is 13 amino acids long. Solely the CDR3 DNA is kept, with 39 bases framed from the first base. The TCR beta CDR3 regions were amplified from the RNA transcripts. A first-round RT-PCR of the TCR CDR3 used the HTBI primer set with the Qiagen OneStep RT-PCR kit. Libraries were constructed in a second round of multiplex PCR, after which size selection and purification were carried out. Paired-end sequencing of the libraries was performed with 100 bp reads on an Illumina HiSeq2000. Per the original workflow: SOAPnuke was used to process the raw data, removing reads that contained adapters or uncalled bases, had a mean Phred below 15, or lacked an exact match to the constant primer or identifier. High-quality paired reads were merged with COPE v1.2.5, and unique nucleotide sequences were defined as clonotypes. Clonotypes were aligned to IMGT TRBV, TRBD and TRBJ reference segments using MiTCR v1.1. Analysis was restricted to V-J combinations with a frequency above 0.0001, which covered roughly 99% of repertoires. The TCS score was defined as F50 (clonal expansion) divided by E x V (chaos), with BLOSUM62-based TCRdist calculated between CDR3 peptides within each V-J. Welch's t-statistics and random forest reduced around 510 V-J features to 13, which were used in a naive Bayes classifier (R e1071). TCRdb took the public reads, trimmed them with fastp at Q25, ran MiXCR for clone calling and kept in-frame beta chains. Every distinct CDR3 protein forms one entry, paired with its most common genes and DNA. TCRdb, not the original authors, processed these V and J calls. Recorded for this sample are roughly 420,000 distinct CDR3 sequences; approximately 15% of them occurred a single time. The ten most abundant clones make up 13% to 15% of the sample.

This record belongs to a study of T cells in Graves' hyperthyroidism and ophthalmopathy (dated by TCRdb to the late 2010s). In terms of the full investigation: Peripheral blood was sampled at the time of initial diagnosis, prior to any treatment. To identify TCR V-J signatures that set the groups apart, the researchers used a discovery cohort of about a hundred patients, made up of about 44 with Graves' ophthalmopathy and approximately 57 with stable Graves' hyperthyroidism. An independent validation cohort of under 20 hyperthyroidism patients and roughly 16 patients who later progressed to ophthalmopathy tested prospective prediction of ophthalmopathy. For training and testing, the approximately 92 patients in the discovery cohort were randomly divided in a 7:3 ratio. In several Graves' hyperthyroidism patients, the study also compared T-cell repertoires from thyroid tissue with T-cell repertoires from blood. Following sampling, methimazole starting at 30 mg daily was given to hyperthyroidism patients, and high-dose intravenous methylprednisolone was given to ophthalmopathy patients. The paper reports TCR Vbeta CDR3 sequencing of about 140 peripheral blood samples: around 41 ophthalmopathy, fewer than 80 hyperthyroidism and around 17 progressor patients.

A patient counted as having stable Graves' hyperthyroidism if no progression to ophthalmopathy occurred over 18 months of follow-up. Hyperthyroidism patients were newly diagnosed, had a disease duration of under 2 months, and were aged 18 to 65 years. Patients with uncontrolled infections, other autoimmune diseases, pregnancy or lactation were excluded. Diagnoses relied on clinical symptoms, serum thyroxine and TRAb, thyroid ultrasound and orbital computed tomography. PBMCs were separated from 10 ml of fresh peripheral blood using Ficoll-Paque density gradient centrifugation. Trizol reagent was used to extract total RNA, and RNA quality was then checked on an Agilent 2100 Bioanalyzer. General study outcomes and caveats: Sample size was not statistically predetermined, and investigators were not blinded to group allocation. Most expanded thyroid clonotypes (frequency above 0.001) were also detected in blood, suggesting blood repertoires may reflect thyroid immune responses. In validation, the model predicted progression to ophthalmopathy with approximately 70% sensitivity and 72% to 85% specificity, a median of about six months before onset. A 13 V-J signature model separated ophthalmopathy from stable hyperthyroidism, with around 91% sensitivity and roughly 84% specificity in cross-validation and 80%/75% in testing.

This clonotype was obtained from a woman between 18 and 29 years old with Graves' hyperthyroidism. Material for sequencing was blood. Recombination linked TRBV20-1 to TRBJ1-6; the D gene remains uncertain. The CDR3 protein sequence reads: CSAPDTPNSPLHF. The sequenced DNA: TGCAGTGCCCCAGACACGCCGAATTCACCCCTCCACTTT.